The 24 T cell receptor beta chains presented below share a single source sample, sequenced in a study of T cell responses to AZD1222 COVID-19 vaccine. Assay used: immunoSEQ multiplex PCR; TCRdb lists only in-frame clones, some missing. The table includes tens of thousands of clones, about 74% detected once. This material consisted of peripheral blood, taken on day 0 of AZD1222 vaccination. The receptors originated from an adult in good health.

The J gene is TRBJ1-5, the V gene TRBV5-4; D is ambiguous. The germline V gene has CDR1 SGHNT and CDR2 YYREEE (reference sequence). This CDR3 is 17 amino acids long. V lost 0 bases and J lost 4, with 17 bases in between. The CDR3 sequence: CASSLGPRGGRNQPQHF. The CDR3, as DNA: TGTGCCAGCAGCTTGGGCCCTCGGGGAGGGCGGAATCAGCCCCAGCATTTT. Full variable domain (missing parts from reference TRBV5-4 and TRBJ1-5): ETGVTQSPTHLIKTRGQQVTLRCSSQSGHNTVSWYQQALGQGPQFIFQYYREEENGRGNFPPRFSGLQFPNYSSELNVNALELDDSALYLCASSLGPRGGRNQPQHFGDGTRLSIL.

V is TRBV3-1 (or the pseudogene TRBV3-2) and J is TRBJ1-2; D is unresolved. The ends were cut back, 3 bases at V and 3 bases at J, with 8 bases in the middle. CDR1 and CDR2 (germline): LGHDT, YNNKEL (reference sequence). This CDR3 comprises 13 residues. CDR3 DNA: TGTGCCAGCAGCCAGAGGGCGGACTATGGCTACACCTTC. Translation gives CASSQRADYGYTF.

The rearrangement uses TRBV5-1 and TRBJ2-1; 14 bases are a match to TRBD2. In germline, CDR1 is SGHRS, CDR2 YFSETQ. The CDR3 covers 16 residues. After removal of 3 bases from V and 7 bases from J, the junction contained 6 bases not matched to a gene. The CDR3 loop is CASSSGLAGAENEQFF. The CDR3, as DNA: TGCGCCAGCAGCTCGGGACTAGCGGGGGCTGAGAATGAGCAGTTCTTC.

This sequence joins TRBV9 and TRBJ2-7, with D possibly being TRBD1 (6 bases). The CDR3 consists of 15 residues. Germline CDR1 reads SGDLS; CDR2 reads YYNGEE. V lost 4 bases and J 3 bases, leaving 17 bases between the germline ends. The DNA for the CDR3 is TGTGCCAGCAGCCCCCGGCAGGGGCTAGACTACGAGCAGTACTTC. As protein: CASSPRQGLDYEQYF. Full variable domain (rest looked up from reference TRBV9 and TRBJ2-7): DSGVTQTPKHLITATGQRVTLRCSPRSGDLSVYWYQQSLDQGLQFLIQYYNGEERAKGNILERFSAQQFPDLHSELNLSSLELGDSALYFCASSPRQGLDYEQYFGPGTRLTVT.

This chain joins TRBV5-1 and TRBJ2-1; no clear D gene. This CDR3 spans 14 amino acids. V lost 0 bases and J lost 8, with 12 bases in between. CDR1 is SGHRS and CDR2 is YFSETQ in the germline V gene. For the CDR3, the DNA is TGCGCCAGCAGCTTGGGGGTCTTAGTCCATGAGCAGTTCTTC. Its translation is CASSLGVLVHEQFF. The full variable domain, completed using reference TRBV5-1 and TRBJ2-1, is KAGVTQTPRYLIKTRGQQVTLSCSPISGHRSVSWYQQTPGQGLQFLFEYFSETQRNKGNFPGRFSGRQFSNSRSEMNVSTLELGDSALYLCASSLGVLVHEQFFGPGTRLTVL.

The chain uses TRBV19 and TRBJ2-2, with D tentatively TRBD1 or TRBD2 (5 bases each). Germline V CDR1 and CDR2: LNHDA, SQIVND (reference sequence). This CDR3 has 14 residues. The ends were cut back, 5 bases at V and 0 bases at J, with 7 bases in the middle. The CDR3 DNA is TGTGCCAGTAGTGGGACCACGAACACCGGGGAGCTGTTTTTT. Its protein product is CASSGTTNTGELFF.

The V call is TRBV5-6, the J call TRBJ2-7, with 8 bases lining up with TRBD2. Trimming cost V 0 bases and J 0 bases; bases outside gene matches: 5. Germline V gene data show CDR1 as SGHDT and CDR2 as YYEEEE. This CDR3 comprises 16 residues. CDR3 region: CASSLVGAGASYEQYF. The CDR3 DNA is TGTGCCAGCAGCTTGGTGGGAGCGGGAGCCTCCTACGAGCAGTACTTC. Combining the CDR3 with reference TRBV5-6 and TRBJ2-7 gives the whole variable domain DAGVTQSPTHLIKTRGQQVTLRCSPKSGHDTVSWYQQALGQGPQFIFQYYEEEERQRGNFPDRFSGHQFPNYSSELNVNALLLGDSALYLCASSLVGAGASYEQYFGPGTRLTVT.

The chain combines TRBV29-1 with TRBJ1-4; no firm D call. The V gene lost 1 base and the J gene lost 8 bases, with 8 bases spanning the gap. The germline CDR1 and CDR2 sequences are SQVTM and ANQGSEA. The CDR3 consists of 12 residues. In DNA form, the CDR3 reads TGCAGCGTTGAAGGGGGAAGCGAAAAACTGTTTTTT. It codes for CSVEGGSEKLFF.

J is TRBJ1-1 and V is TRBV9; the match to TRBD1 covers 7 bases. The CDR3 extends over 16 amino acids. Germline V gene sequence: CDR1 SGDLS, CDR2 YYNGEE. After removal of 4 bases from V and 0 bases from J, the junction contained 9 bases not matched to a gene. This CDR3 reads CASSPGTARMNTEAFF. CDR3 bases: TGTGCCAGCAGCCCAGGGACAGCTAGAATGAACACTGAAGCTTTCTTT.

This chain links TRBV5-4 with TRBJ1-1; weak D call: TRBD1 (5 bases). The CDR3 loop spans 15 amino acids. The germline V and J ends were trimmed by 10 bases and 1 base, with 20 bases remaining between them. The germline V gene encodes CDR1 SGHNT and CDR2 YYREEE (reference sequence). The CDR3 DNA is TGTGCCCGCCGCCCCGGCGGGGGGGGGAACACTGAAGCTTTCTTT. It yields the protein CARRPGGGGNTEAFF.

Here the CDR3 DNA reads TGTGCCAGCAGCTCGGAGTTTAGCGGGGGGGGAAACATTCAGTACTTC. Translating it yields CASSSEFSGGGNIQYF. This rearrangement joins TRBV5-4 to TRBJ2-4; 11 nucleotides line up with TRBD2. The V segment lost 3 bases and the J segment 6 bases; nucleotides outside the gene matches: 8. This CDR3 comprises 16 residues. Germline V gene lookup returns CDR1 SGHNT and CDR2 YYREEE (reference sequence). Supplemented by reference TRBV5-4 and TRBJ2-4, the full variable domain reads ETGVTQSPTHLIKTRGQQVTLRCSSQSGHNTVSWYQQALGQGPQFIFQYYREEENGRGNFPPRFSGLQFPNYSSELNVNALELDDSALYLCASSSEFSGGGNIQYFGAGTRLSVL.

The V call is TRBV24-1, the J call TRBJ2-1; D remains ambiguous. Trimming took off 3 bases at V and 11 bases at J, with 22 bases between the two ends. Looked up from germline, CDR1 is KGHDR and CDR2 is SFDVKD. This CDR3 region has 16 residues. The CDR3 nucleotides are TGTGCCACCAGTGATCCATTCGACGCCCGTTATAATCAGCAGTTCTTC. As protein: CATSDPFDARYNQQFF.

The V and J genes are TRBV3-1 (or the pseudogene TRBV3-2) and TRBJ1-2; maybe TRBD1 (6 bases). V was trimmed by 5 bases and J by 4 bases, leaving 17 bases between them. The CDR3 has 15 residues. Germline V lookup: CDR1 LGHDT, CDR2 YNNKEL (reference sequence). CDR3: CASSSDRDRIYGYTF. CDR3 coding DNA: TGTGCCAGCAGCTCCGACCGTGACAGGATCTATGGCTACACCTTC.

The chain couples TRBV19 to TRBJ1-2; unclear D gene. Germline-derived CDR1 and CDR2 are LNHDA and SQIVND (reference sequence). The CDR3 length is 14 residues. Trimming took off 3 bases at V and 2 bases at J, with 10 bases between the two ends. The CDR3 loop reads CASSILNRNYGYTF. CDR3 DNA: TGTGCCAGTAGTATTTTGAACAGAAACTATGGCTACACCTTC.

The chain combines TRBV15 with TRBJ2-1; a possible D gene is TRBD2 (7 bases). V lost 0 bases and J 4 bases, leaving 13 bases between the germline ends. Germline values: CDR1 LNHNV, CDR2 YYDKDF (reference sequence). This CDR3 region has 16 residues. The CDR3 loop is CATSRDGGAVYNEQFF. CDR3 bases: TGTGCCACCAGCAGAGATGGGGGGGCCGTTTACAATGAGCAGTTCTTC.

The chain uses TRBV3-1 (or the pseudogene TRBV3-2) and TRBJ2-3; D gene unclear. V shed 1 base and J shed 4 bases, with 9 bases lying between them. The CDR3 has 14 amino acids. The V gene's germline CDR1 is LGHDT and CDR2 YNNKEL (reference sequence). CDR3 DNA: TGTGCCAGCAGCCAAGGGTCAGAGGCAGATACGCAGTATTTT. It specifies CASSQGSEADTQYF.

This chain uses TRBV28 with TRBJ1-3, with TRBD1 matching over 8 bases. The CDR3 has 14 amino acids. Germline trimming cut 6 bases from V and 2 bases from J; bases unmatched to any gene: 3. The germline gives CDR1 MDHEN, CDR2 SYDVKM. In nucleotides, the CDR3 is TGTGCCAGCAGCTCAGGGGGCACTGGAAACACCATATATTTT. Amino acids: CASSSGGTGNTIYF.

The chain combines TRBV4-1 with TRBJ2-2; 11 nucleotides align to TRBD1. CDR1 and CDR2 (germline): MGHRA, YSYEKL. After removal of 5 bases from V and 1 base from J, the junction contained 3 bases not matched to a gene. The CDR3 has 16 residues. CDR3 in amino acids: CASSVGQGGNTGELFF. The CDR3 nucleotides are TGCGCCAGCAGCGTGGGACAGGGGGGGAACACCGGGGAGCTGTTTTTT.

The CDR3 DNA follows: TGTGCCAGCAGAGGAGGGGGTGCCGGGGAGCTGTTTTTT. Its translation is CASRGGGAGELFF. The gene calls are TRBV2 and TRBJ2-2, with D perhaps TRBD1 or TRBD2 (6 bases each). Germline V gives CDR1 SNHLY, CDR2 FYNNEI. The length of the CDR3 is 13 residues. V shed 6 bases and J shed 6 bases, with 11 bases lying between them.

This rearrangement joins TRBV23-1 to TRBJ2-3, with 7 bases lining up with TRBD1. TRBV23-1 is labeled an ORF, and its function is uncertain. The CDR3 totals 18 residues. J gave up 2 bases and V 0 bases, and 11 bases lay outside the gene matches. The CDR3 sequence is CASSQSAPWTGYTDTQYF. The CDR3 region has the DNA TGCGCCAGCAGTCAATCAGCCCCCTGGACAGGCTACACAGATACGCAGTATTTT.

The chain uses TRBV21-1 and TRBJ2-3; the table's D call of TRBD2 was not tested on the DNA. TRBV21-1 is designated a pseudogene. The CDR3 length is 16 residues. This chain's CDR3 is CASSGSSGGTTDTQYF. CDR3 sequence (DNA): TGTGCCAGCAGCGGATCGAGCGGGGGGACCACAGATACGCAGTATTTT.

This clone was found a few times. The chain has TRBV5-5 and TRBJ1-4, with a possible D match to TRBD1 (6 bases). Trimming removed 6 bases from V and 3 bases from J, with 12 bases in between. Germline-derived CDR1 and CDR2 are SGHKS and YYEKEE (reference sequence). CDR3 length equals 14 residues. For the CDR3, the DNA is TGTGCCAGCACCAAACAGGGACCTAATGAAAAACTGTTTTTT. The encoded protein is CASTKQGPNEKLFF.

The CDR3 loop is CASSQGEYTDTQYF. The CDR3 nucleotides are TGTGCCAGCAGCCAGGGGGAGTACACAGATACGCAGTATTTT. The J gene is TRBJ2-3, the V gene TRBV7-2; 7 bases line up with TRBD1. With 5 bases clipped from V and 2 bases from J, the junction kept 4 bases outside the gene matches. This CDR3 has 14 residues. Germline V CDR1 and CDR2: SGHTA, FQGNSA.

The chain uses TRBV6-5 and TRBJ1-5, with 9 bases aligning to TRBD1. V lost 7 bases, J lost 6 bases, and 7 bases stayed unmatched. CDR1 is MNHEY, CDR2 SVGAGI, per germline. This CDR3 comprises 14 residues. The chain's CDR3 is CASTQQGAGQPQHF. The CDR3 nucleotides read TGTGCCAGCACCCAACAGGGGGCGGGTCAGCCCCAGCATTTT.